The source of this T cell receptor beta chain is a study of shared clonotypes between healthy human individuals. Profiling relied on immunoSEQ multiplex PCR, and the TCRdb table lists in-frame clones only, not all of them. This sample has 2 million to 2.5 million clones, with about 94% found just once. It was CD45RO-negative cells, positively selected for CCR7, that made up naive CD8 cells, with terminally differentiated effector memory CD45RA+ cells excluded. This CDR3 region has 13 residues. CDR1 SGHRS and CDR2 YFSETQ come from the germline V gene. V was pared by 0 bases and J by 2 bases, with 5 bases between.

The rearrangement uses TRBV5-1 and TRBJ1-2, with D hard to call. Material: naive CD8+ T cells sorted from blood. The sequence was obtained from a young man in good health. CDR3 protein: CASSLERNYGYTF. In DNA form, the CDR3 reads TGCGCCAGCAGCTTGGAACGGAACTATGGCTACACCTTC.